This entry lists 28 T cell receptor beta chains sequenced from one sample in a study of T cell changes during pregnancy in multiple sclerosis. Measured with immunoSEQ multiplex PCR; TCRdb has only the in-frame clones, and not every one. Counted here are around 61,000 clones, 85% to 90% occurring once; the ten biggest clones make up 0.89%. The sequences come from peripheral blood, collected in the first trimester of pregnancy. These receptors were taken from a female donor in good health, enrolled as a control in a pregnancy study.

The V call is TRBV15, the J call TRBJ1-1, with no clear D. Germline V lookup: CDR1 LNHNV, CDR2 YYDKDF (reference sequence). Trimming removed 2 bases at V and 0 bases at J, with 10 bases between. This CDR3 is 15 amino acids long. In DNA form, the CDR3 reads TGTGCCACCAGCAGACCTCGCGCCATGAACACTGAAGCTTTCTTT. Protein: CATSRPRAMNTEAFF.

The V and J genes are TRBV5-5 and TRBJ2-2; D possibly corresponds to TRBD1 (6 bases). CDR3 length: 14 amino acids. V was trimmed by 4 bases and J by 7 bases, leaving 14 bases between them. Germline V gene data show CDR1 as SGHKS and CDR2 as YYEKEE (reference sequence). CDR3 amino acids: CASSPRQVSGELFF. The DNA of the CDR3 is TGTGCCAGCAGCCCAAGACAGGTTAGCGGGGAGCTGTTTTTT.

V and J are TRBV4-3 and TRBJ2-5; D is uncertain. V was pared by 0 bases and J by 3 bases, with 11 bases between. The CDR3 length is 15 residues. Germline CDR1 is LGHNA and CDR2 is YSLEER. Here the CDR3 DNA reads TGCGCCAGCAGCCAAGATTTCAGAGACAAAGAGACCCAGTACTTC. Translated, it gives CASSQDFRDKETQYF.

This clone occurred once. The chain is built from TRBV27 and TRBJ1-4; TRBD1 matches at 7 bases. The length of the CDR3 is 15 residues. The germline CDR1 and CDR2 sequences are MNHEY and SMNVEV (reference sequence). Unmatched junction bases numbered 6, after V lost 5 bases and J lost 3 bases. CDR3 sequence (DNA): TGTGCCAGCAGTCCCGGACAGGACGCTAATGAAAAACTGTTTTTT. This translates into CASSPGQDANEKLFF.

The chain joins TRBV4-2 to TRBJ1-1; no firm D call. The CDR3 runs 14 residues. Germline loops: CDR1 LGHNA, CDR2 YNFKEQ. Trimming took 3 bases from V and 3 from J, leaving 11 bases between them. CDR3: CASSHALADTEAFF. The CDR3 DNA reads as TGTGCCAGCAGCCACGCCTTGGCGGACACTGAAGCTTTCTTT.

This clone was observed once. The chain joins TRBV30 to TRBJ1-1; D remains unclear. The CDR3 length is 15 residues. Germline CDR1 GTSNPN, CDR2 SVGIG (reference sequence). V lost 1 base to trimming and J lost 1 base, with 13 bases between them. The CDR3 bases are TGTGCCTGGAGTGACGCACCCTACAGGAACACTGAAGCTTTCTTT. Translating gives CAWSDAPYRNTEAFF.

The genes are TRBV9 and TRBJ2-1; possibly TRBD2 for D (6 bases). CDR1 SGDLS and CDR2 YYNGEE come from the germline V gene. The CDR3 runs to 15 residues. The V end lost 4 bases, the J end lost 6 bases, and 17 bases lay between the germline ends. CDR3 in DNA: TGTGCCAGCAGCTCGGGGGATGTGACGGTCAATGAGCAGTTCTTC. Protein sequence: CASSSGDVTVNEQFF.

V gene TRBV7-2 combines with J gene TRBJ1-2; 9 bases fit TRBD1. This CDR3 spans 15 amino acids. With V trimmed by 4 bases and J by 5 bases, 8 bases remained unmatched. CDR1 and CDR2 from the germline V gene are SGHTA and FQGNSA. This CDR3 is CASSSSGTGTYGYTF. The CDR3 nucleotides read TGTGCCAGCAGCTCCTCCGGGACAGGGACGTATGGCTACACCTTC.

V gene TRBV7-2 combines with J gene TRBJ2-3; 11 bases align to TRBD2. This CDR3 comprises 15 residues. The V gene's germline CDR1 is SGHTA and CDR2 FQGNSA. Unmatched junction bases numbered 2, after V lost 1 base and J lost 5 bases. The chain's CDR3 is CASSLVAGGRDTQYF. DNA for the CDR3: TGTGCCAGCAGCTTAGTAGCGGGGGGGCGAGATACGCAGTATTTT.

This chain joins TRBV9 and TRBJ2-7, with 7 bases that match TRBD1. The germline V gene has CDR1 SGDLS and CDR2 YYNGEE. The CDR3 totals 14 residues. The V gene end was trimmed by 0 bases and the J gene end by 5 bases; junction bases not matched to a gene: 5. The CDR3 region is CASSVGQGYDEQYF. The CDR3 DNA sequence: TGTGCCAGCAGCGTAGGACAGGGTTACGACGAGCAGTACTTC. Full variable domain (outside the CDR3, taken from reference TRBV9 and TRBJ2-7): DSGVTQTPKHLITATGQRVTLRCSPRSGDLSVYWYQQSLDQGLQFLIQYYNGEERAKGNILERFSAQQFPDLHSELNLSSLELGDSALYFCASSVGQGYDEQYFGPGTRLTVT.

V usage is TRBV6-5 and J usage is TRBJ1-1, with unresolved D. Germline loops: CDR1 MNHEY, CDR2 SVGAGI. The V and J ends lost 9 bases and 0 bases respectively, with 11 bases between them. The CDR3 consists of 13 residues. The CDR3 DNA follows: TGTGCCAGTAGCCTCTCGTTGAACACTGAAGCTTTCTTT. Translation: CASSLSLNTEAFF.

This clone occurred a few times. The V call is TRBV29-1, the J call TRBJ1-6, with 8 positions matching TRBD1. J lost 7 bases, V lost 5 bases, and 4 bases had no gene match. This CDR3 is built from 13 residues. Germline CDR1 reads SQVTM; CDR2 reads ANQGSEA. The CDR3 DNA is TGCAGCGTTCGAACAGGGGGGAATTCACCCCTCCACTTT. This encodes CSVRTGGNSPLHF.

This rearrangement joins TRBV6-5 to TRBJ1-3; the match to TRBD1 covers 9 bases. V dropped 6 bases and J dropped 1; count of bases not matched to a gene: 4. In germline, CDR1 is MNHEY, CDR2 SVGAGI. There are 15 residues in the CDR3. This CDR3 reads CASRDRGKSGNTIYF. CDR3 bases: TGTGCCAGCAGGGACAGGGGCAAATCTGGAAACACCATATATTTT.

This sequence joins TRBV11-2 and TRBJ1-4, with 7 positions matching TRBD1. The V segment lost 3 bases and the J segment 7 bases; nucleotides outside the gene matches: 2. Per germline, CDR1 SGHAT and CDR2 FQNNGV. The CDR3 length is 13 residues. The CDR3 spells CASSLAGGEKLFF. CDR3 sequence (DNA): TGTGCCAGCAGCTTGGCAGGGGGTGAAAAACTGTTTTTT. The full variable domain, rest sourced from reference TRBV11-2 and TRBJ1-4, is EAGVAQSPRYKIIEKRQSVAFWCNPISGHATLYWYQQILGQGPKLLIQFQNNGVVDDSQLPKDRFSAERLKGVDSTLKIQPAKLEDSAVYLCASSLAGGEKLFFGSGTQLSVL.

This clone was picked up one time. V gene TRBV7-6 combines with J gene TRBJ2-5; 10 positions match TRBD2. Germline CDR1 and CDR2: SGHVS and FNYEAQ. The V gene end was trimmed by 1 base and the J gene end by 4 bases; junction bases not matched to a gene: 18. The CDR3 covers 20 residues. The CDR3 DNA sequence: TGTGCCAGCAGCTTAGGATCCCCCAGCGGGGGGGCGGGCTTTTTAGAGACCCAGTACTTC. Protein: CASSLGSPSGGAGFLETQYF.

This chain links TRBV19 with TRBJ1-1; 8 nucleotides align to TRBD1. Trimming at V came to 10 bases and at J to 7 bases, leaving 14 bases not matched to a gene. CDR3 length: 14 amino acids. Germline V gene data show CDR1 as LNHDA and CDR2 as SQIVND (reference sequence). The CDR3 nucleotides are TGTGCCACTACGTACTCGGACAGGGAGCTTGAAGCTTTCTTT. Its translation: CATTYSDRELEAFF.

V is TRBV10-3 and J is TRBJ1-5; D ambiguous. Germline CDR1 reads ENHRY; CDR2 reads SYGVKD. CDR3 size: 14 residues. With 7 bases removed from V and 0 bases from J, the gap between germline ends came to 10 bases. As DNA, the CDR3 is TGTGCCATCACCGCCATCTATAGCAATCAGCCCCAGCATTTT. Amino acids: CAITAIYSNQPQHF.

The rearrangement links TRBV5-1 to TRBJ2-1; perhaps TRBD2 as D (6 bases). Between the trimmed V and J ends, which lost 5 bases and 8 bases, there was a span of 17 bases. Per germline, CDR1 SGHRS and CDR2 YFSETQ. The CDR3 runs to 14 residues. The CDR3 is CASRGSGIYYEQFF. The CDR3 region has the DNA TGCGCCAGCAGGGGTAGCGGAATTTATTATGAGCAGTTCTTC.

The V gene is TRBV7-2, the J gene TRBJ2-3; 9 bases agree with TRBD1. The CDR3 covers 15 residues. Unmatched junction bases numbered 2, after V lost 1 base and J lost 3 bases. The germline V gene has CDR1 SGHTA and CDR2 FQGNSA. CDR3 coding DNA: TGTGCCAGCAGCTTAGTGGGACAGGGTACAGATACGCAGTATTTT. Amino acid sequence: CASSLVGQGTDTQYF.

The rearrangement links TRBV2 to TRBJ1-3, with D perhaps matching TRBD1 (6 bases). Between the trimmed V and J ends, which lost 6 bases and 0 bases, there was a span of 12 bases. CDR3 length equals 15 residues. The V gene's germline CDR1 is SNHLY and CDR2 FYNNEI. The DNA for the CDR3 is TGTGCCAGCAGAGACGACAGGCTCTCTGGAAACACCATATATTTT. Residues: CASRDDRLSGNTIYF.

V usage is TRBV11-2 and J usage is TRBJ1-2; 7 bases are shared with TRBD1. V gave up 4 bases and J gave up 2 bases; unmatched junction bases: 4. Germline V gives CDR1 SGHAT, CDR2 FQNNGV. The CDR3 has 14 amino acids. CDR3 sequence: CASSYPDRNYGYTF. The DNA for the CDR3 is TGTGCCAGCAGCTATCCGGACAGGAACTATGGCTACACCTTC. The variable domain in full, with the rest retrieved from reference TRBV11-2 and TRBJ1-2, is EAGVAQSPRYKIIEKRQSVAFWCNPISGHATLYWYQQILGQGPKLLIQFQNNGVVDDSQLPKDRFSAERLKGVDSTLKIQPAKLEDSAVYLCASSYPDRNYGYTFGSGTRLTVV.

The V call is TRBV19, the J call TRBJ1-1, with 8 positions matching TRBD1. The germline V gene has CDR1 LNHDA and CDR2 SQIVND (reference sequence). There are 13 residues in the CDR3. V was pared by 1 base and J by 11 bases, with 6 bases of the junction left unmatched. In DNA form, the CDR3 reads TGTGCCAGTAGTATAGGTCCGGACAGGGATGCTTTCTTT. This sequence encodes CASSIGPDRDAFF.

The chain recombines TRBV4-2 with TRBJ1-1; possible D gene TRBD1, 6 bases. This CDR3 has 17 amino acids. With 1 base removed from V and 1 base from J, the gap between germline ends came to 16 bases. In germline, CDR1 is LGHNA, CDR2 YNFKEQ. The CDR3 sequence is CASSQAGGSPQNTEAFF. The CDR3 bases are TGTGCCAGCAGCCAAGCGGGGGGCAGTCCCCAGAACACTGAAGCTTTCTTT.

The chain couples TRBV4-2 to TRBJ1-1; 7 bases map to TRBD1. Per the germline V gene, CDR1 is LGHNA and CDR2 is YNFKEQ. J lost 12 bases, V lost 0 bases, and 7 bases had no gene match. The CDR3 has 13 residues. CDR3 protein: CASSQDGDRRTFF. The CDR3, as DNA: TGTGCCAGCAGCCAAGATGGGGACAGACGAACTTTCTTT.

The CDR3 nucleotides are TGTGCCAGCAGTGAAGTAGAAGAGCGGGGCTGGGGCTATGGCTACACCTTC. This translates into CASSEVEERGWGYGYTF. The chain employs TRBV2 and TRBJ1-2; D may be TRBD1 (5 bases). CDR1 SNHLY and CDR2 FYNNEI come from the germline V gene. The CDR3 runs to 17 residues. V lost 1 base, J lost 4 bases, and 19 bases lay in between. The variable domain in full, completed from reference TRBV2 and TRBJ1-2, reads EPEVTQTPSHQVTQMGQEVILRCVPISNHLYFYWYRQILGQKVEFLVSFYNNEISEKSEIFDDQFSVERPDGSNFTLKIRSTKLEDSAMYFCASSEVEERGWGYGYTFGSGTRLTVV.

The CDR3 DNA is TGTGCCTGGAGTGTACTACACGAGCAGTACTTC. It yields the protein CAWSVLHEQYF. J is TRBJ2-7 and V is TRBV30, with D hard to call. From germline, CDR1 is GTSNPN and CDR2 SVGIG (reference sequence). The CDR3 spans 11 residues. V was pared by 0 bases and J by 5 bases, with 5 bases between.

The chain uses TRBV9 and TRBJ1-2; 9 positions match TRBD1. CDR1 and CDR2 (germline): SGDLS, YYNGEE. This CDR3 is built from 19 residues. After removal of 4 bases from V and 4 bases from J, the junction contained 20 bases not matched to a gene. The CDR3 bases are TGTGCCAGCAGCCCTAGTGGAAGTCTGTCGGGACAGGGCCCCTATGGCTACACCTTC. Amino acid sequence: CASSPSGSLSGQGPYGYTF.

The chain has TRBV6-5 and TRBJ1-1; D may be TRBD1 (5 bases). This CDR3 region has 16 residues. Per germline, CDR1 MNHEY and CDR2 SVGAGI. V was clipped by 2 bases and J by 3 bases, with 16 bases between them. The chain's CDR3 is CASSYGMWGRDTEAFF. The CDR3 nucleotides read TGTGCCAGCAGTTACGGAATGTGGGGCAGGGACACTGAAGCTTTCTTT.